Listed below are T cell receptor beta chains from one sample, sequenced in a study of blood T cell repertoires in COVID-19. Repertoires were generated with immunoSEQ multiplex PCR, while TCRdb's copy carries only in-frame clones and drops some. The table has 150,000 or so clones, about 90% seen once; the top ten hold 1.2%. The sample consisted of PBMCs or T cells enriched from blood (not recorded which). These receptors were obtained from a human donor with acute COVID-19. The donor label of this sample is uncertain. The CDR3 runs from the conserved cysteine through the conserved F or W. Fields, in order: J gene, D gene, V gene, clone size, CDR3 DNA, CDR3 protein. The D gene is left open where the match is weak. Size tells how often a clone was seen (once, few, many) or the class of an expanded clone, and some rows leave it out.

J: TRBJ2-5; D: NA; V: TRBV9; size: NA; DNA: TGTGCCTCCGGGCGGGACCAACAGCCGGGGGAGACCCAGTACTTC; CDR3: CASGRDQQPGETQYF
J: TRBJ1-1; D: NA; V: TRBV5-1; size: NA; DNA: TGCGCCAGCAGCTTCCTACCCCAAGGGGTGAACACTGAAGCTTTCTTT; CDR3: CASSFLPQGVNTEAFF
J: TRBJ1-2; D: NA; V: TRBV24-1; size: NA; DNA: TGTGCCACCAGTGACGAACAGGTCTTCTATGGCTACACCTTC; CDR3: CATSDEQVFYGYTF
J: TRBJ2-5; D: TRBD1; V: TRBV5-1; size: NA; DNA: TGCGCCAGCGGCCCAGACAGGGCAGAAGAGACCCAGTACTTC; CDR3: CASGPDRAEETQYF
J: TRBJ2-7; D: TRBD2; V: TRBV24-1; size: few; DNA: TGTGCCACCAGTGATGCTAGCGGGGGGACGCTCGAGCAGTACTTC; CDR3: CATSDASGGTLEQYF
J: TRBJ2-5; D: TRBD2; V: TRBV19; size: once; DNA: TGTGCCAGTAGTGTGCTGGGGGGGTTGGGAGAGACCCAGTACTTC; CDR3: CASSVLGGLGETQYF
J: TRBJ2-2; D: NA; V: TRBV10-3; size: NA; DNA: TGTGCCATCAACAACCAAGCCGGGGAGCTGTTTTTT; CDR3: CAINNQAGELFF
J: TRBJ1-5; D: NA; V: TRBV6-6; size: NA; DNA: TGTGCCAGCAGTTACCAGGGAGGAAGGAGTCAGCCCCAGCATTTT; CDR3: CASSYQGGRSQPQHF
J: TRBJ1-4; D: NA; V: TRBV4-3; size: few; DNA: TGCGCCAGCAGCCAAGATTCGACTGCCCATGAAAAACTGTTTTTT; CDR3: CASSQDSTAHEKLFF
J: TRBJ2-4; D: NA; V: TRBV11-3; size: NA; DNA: TGTGCCAGCAGCTTGGAGGGGGAGGGAAACATTCAGTACTTC; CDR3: CASSLEGEGNIQYF
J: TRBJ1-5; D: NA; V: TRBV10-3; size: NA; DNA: TGTGCCATCAGCCAAGGAGATAATCAGCCCCAGCATTTT; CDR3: CAISQGDNQPQHF
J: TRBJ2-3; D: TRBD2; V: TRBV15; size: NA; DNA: TGTGCCACCAGCAGAGGGGAAGCGGGGCCTCTAAATACGCAGTATTTT; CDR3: CATSRGEAGPLNTQYF
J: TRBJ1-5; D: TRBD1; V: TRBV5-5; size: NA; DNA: TGTGCCAGCAGCCTGACAGGGGGCGATAGCAATCAGCCCCAGCATTTT; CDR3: CASSLTGGDSNQPQHF
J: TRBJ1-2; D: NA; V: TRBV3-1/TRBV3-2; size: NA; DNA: TGTGCCAGCAGCCTCCTCGCTCAGGGGAACTATGGCTACACCTTC; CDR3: CASSLLAQGNYGYTF
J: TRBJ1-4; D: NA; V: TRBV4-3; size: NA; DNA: TGCGCCAGCAGCCAAGATCCGGTCGGGGCAACTAATGAAAAACTGTTTTTT; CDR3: CASSQDPVGATNEKLFF
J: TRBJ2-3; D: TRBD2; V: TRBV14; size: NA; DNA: TGTGCCAGCAGCCTTAGTAGCGGGGGCACAGATACGCAGTATTTT; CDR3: CASSLSSGGTDTQYF
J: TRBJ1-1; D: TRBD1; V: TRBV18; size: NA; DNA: TGTGCCAGCTCACCAAAAGGACAGGGGGAAGGAGCTTTCTTT; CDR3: CASSPKGQGEGAFF
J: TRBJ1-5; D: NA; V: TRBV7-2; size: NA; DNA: TGTGCCAGCAGCTTAGGAGGGTGGGGCAATCAGCCCCAGCATTTT; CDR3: CASSLGGWGNQPQHF
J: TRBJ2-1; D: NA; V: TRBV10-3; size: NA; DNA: TGTGCCATCAGTGAGTGGCAGTCACCCTACAATGAGCAGTTCTTC; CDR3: CAISEWQSPYNEQFF
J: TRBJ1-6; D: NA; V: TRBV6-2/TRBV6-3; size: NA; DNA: TGTGCCAGCAGTTACTCGGATTCTTGGGGAGGCGTCCATAATTCACCCCTCCACTTT; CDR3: CASSYSDSWGGVHNSPLHF
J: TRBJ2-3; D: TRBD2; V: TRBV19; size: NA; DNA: TGTGCCAGTAGTATAACGGGGGAGGGAACTTACACAGATACGCAGTATTTT; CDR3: CASSITGEGTYTDTQYF
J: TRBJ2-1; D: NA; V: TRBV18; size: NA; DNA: TGTGCCAGCTCACCCCGGCAGGGACAAGGGGAGCAGTTCTTC; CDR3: CASSPRQGQGEQFF
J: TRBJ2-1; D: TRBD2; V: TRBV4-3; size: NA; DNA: TGCGCCAGCAGCCAATTACGGGGGGGGAGCTACAATGAGCAGTTCTTC; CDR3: CASSQLRGGSYNEQFF
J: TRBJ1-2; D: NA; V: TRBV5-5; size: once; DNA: TGTGCCAGCAGCCCCATGAGTGGGGCTCCCGCTTACGGCTACACCTTC; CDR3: CASSPMSGAPAYGYTF
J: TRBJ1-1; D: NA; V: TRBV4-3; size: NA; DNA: TGCGCCAGCAGCCAAGGAGCCGGGAACACTGAAGCTTTCTTT; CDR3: CASSQGAGNTEAFF
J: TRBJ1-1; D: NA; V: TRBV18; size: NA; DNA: TGTGCCAGCTCACCGAGGTCTAAACGAGGCACTACGGGCACTGAAGCTTTCTTT; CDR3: CASSPRSKRGTTGTEAFF
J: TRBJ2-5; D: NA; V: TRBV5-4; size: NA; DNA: TGTGCCAGCAGCTTGGGGAGGGAGACCCAGTACTTC; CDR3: CASSLGRETQYF
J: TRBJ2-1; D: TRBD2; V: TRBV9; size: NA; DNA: TGTGCCAGCAGCCCCAGGACTAGCGGGGGGGCTTCTAGCTCCTACAATGAGCAGTTCTTC; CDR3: CASSPRTSGGASSSYNEQFF
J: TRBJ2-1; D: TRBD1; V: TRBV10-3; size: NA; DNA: TGTGCCATCAGTGAAACCGGGACAGGGTCATTCAATGAGCAGTTCTTC; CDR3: CAISETGTGSFNEQFF
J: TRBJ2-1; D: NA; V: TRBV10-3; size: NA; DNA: TGTGCCATCAGTGAGAACACAGGGAGCTCCTACAATGAGCAGTTCTTC; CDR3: CAISENTGSSYNEQFF
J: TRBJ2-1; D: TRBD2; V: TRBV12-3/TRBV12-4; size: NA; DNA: TGTGCCAGCACCCTAGCGGGGGGCAATCATTTCTTC; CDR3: CASTLAGGNHFF
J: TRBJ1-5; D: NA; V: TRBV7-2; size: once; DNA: TGTGCCAGCAGTCGGGGACATATGACGGATAGCAATCAGCCCCAGCATTTT; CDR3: CASSRGHMTDSNQPQHF
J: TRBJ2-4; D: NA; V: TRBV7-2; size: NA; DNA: TGTGCCAGCAGCTTAGATGGACTATCAAACATTCAGTACTTC; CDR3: CASSLDGLSNIQYF
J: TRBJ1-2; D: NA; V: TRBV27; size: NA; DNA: TGTGCCAGTTCCAGCCCGGGCTATGGCTACACCTTC; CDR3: CASSSPGYGYTF
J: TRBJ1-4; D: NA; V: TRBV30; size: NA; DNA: TGTGCCTGGAGTGTAGAGGCCGAAAAACTGTTTTTT; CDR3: CAWSVEAEKLFF
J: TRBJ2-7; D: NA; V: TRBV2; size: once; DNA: TGTGCCAGCAGTGGGAATAGGGGCTCGGTGGGGCAGTACTTC; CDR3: CASSGNRGSVGQYF
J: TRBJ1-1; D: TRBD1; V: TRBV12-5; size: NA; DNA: TGTGCTAGTGCAGTTTGGACAGGGCTTGAAGCTTTCTTT; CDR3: CASAVWTGLEAFF
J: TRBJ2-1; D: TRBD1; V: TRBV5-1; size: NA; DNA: TGCGCCAGCAGCTTGGCCGGGACAGGTATCTCCTACAATGAGCAGTTCTTC; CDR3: CASSLAGTGISYNEQFF
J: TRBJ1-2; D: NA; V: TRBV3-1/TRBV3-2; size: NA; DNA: TGTGCCAGCAGCCAAGAGGCGGGTCCCCGGGGCTACACCTTC; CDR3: CASSQEAGPRGYTF
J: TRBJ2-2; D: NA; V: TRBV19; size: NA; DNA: TGTGCCAGTAGTATGACAGCGAACACCGGGGAGCTGTTTTTT; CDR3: CASSMTANTGELFF
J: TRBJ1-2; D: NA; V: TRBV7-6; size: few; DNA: TGTGCCAGCAGCCCGGGGGGTCGGCTCGGCTACACCTTC; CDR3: CASSPGGRLGYTF
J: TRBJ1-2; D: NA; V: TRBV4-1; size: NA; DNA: TGCGCCAGCAGCCAAGGACCAGGCAATACCAACTATGGCTACACCTTC; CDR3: CASSQGPGNTNYGYTF
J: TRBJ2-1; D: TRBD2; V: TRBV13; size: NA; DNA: TGTGCCAGCAGCCTACCTAGCGGGGCCTTTGATGAGCAGTTCTTC; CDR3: CASSLPSGAFDEQFF
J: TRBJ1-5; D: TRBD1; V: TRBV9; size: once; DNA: TGTGCCAGCAGCCTTACAGGGGCTGGAGGACAGCCCCAGCATTTT; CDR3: CASSLTGAGGQPQHF
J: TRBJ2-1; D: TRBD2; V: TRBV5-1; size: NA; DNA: TGCGCCAGCAACGGACTAGCGGGGGGAAAACGGTACAATGAGCAGTTCTTC; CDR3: CASNGLAGGKRYNEQFF
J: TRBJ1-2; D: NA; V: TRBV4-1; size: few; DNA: TGCGCCAGCAATCCGGACGGGGGGCATAGCTATGGCTACACCTTC; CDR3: CASNPDGGHSYGYTF
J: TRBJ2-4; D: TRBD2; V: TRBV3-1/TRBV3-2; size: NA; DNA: TGTGCCAGCAGCCAAGAGGTCGCGGGTGCGGGAGGAAACATTCAGTACTTC; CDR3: CASSQEVAGAGGNIQYF
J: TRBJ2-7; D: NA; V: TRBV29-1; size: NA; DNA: TGCAGCGTTGGGAGGGAAAACTCCTACGAGCAGTACTTC; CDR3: CSVGRENSYEQYF